Presented here are 22 T cell receptor beta chains from one specimen sequenced in a study of T cell responses to AZD1222 COVID-19 vaccine. Method: immunoSEQ multiplex PCR; TCRdb's copy keeps in-frame clones and lacks some. This sample has about 120,000 clones; more than 70% occur once, and the top ten carry roughly 15%. Sample: peripheral blood, taken 28 days after the second AZD1222 dose. The receptors derive from an adult who received the AZD1222 COVID-19 vaccine.

The gene calls are TRBV5-1 and TRBJ1-3; D is uncertain. Trimming stripped 4 bases from V and 0 bases from J, with 8 bases between. Germline loops: CDR1 SGHRS, CDR2 YFSETQ. The CDR3 consists of 14 residues. For the CDR3, the DNA is TGCGCCAGCAGCCAGGACGCCTCTGGAAACACCATATATTTT. It specifies CASSQDASGNTIYF. Full variable domain (outside the CDR3, taken from reference TRBV5-1 and TRBJ1-3): KAGVTQTPRYLIKTRGQQVTLSCSPISGHRSVSWYQQTPGQGLQFLFEYFSETQRNKGNFPGRFSGRQFSNSRSEMNVSTLELGDSALYLCASSQDASGNTIYFGEGSWLTVV.

The chain couples TRBV3-1 (or the pseudogene TRBV3-2) to TRBJ1-3; 7 nucleotides agree with TRBD1. The V segment lost 3 bases and the J segment 0 bases; nucleotides outside the gene matches: 11. The CDR3 is 18 amino acids. Germline loops: CDR1 LGHDT, CDR2 YNNKEL (reference sequence). CDR3 residues: CASSHCPDRNLSGNTIYF. In nucleotides, the CDR3 is TGTGCCAGCAGCCACTGCCCGGACAGGAACCTCTCTGGAAACACCATATATTTT.

CDR3 protein: CASSPTQLDTNEQFF. The CDR3 DNA reads as TGTGCCAGCAGCCCGACACAGTTAGATACAAATGAGCAGTTCTTC. V gene TRBV3-1 (or the pseudogene TRBV3-2) combines with J gene TRBJ2-1; unclear D gene. The CDR3 spans 15 residues. V was cut by 4 bases and J by 7 bases, with 17 bases left in between. The germline V gene has CDR1 LGHDT and CDR2 YNNKEL (reference sequence).

V and J are TRBV29-1 and TRBJ1-2; D is ambiguous. Trimming left V 6 bases short and J 8 bases short, with 16 bases between. The CDR3 covers 12 residues. The germline V gene has CDR1 SQVTM and CDR2 ANQGSEA. For the CDR3, the DNA is TGCAGCGTCCCCTTAGTGGCGGGAGGCTACACCTTC. Amino acids: CSVPLVAGGYTF.

CDR3 sequence: CASSLDRGLTNYGYTF. The DNA of the CDR3 is TGCGCCAGCAGCTTGGACAGGGGCCTCACTAACTATGGCTACACCTTC. The chain couples TRBV5-1 to TRBJ1-2, with 7 bases identical to TRBD1. This CDR3 has 16 amino acids. Germline-derived CDR1 and CDR2 are SGHRS and YFSETQ. J lost 0 bases, V lost 0 bases, and 5 bases had no gene match. The variable domain in full, with the rest retrieved from reference TRBV5-1 and TRBJ1-2, is KAGVTQTPRYLIKTRGQQVTLSCSPISGHRSVSWYQQTPGQGLQFLFEYFSETQRNKGNFPGRFSGRQFSNSRSEMNVSTLELGDSALYLCASSLDRGLTNYGYTFGSGTRLTVV.

The V call is TRBV2, the J call TRBJ1-3; 7 nucleotides line up with TRBD1. CDR1 and CDR2 (germline): SNHLY, FYNNEI. V shed 2 bases, J shed 0 bases, and the junction held 13 bases outside the gene matches. The CDR3 spans 19 residues. The CDR3 DNA follows: TGTGCCAGCAGTGAAAGGAGGGCGGGCAGGGGGAGCTCTGGAAACACCATATATTTT. Translation: CASSERRAGRGSSGNTIYF.

J is TRBJ2-7 and V is TRBV6-5; 11 bases align to TRBD1. The CDR3 sequence is 15 residues long. J lost 3 bases, V lost 5 bases, and 6 bases had no gene match. CDR1 is MNHEY, CDR2 SVGAGI, per germline. CDR3 loop: CASSPWTGGRYEQYF. CDR3 in DNA: TGTGCCAGCAGTCCTTGGACAGGGGGCCGCTACGAGCAGTACTTC.

This sequence joins TRBV19 and TRBJ1-1; D unclear. The CDR3 is 16 residues long. V was shortened by 4 bases and J by 3 bases, with 18 bases between the two germline ends. Germline CDR1 is LNHDA and CDR2 is SQIVND (reference sequence). The CDR3 region has the DNA TGTGCCAGTAGTACCAAACGGACCAGACTAGACACTGAAGCTTTCTTT. As protein: CASSTKRTRLDTEAFF. The entire variable domain, with the rest obtained from reference TRBV19 and TRBJ1-1, is as follows: DGGITQSPKYLFRKEGQNVTLSCEQNLNHDAMYWYRQDPGQGLRLIYYSQIVNDFQKGDIAEGYSVSREKKESFPLTVTSAQKNPTAFYLCASSTKRTRLDTEAFFGQGTRLTVV.

The CDR3 bases are TGTGCCAGCCGGGACATAGTAACCACCGGGGAGCTGTTTTTT. Encoded protein: CASRDIVTTGELFF. The chain links TRBV2 to TRBJ2-2, with D perhaps matching TRBD1 (6 bases). Per germline, CDR1 SNHLY and CDR2 FYNNEI. V was pared by 8 bases and J by 4 bases, with 14 bases between. The CDR3 length is 14 residues.

The chain couples TRBV5-1 to TRBJ2-7; 8 bases align to TRBD1. This CDR3 has 14 amino acids. J gave up 2 bases and V 4 bases, and 5 bases lay outside the gene matches. CDR1 and CDR2 (germline): SGHRS, YFSETQ. The CDR3 loop reads CASSRQGATYEQYF. Here the CDR3 DNA reads TGCGCCAGCAGCCGCCAGGGGGCGACCTACGAGCAGTACTTC.

DNA for the CDR3: TGTGCCAGCAGTTACTCGACAGTCGCTAGCACAGATACGCAGTATTTT. Amino acids: CASSYSTVASTDTQYF. This chain uses TRBV6-5 with TRBJ2-3, with D possibly being TRBD1 (5 bases). Trimming shortened V by 0 bases and J by 0 bases, and 10 bases separated the two germline ends. The CDR3 has 16 residues. Germline V CDR1 and CDR2: MNHEY, SVGAGI.

This chain uses TRBV6-5 with TRBJ1-6, with 7 bases fitting TRBD1. The V gene end was trimmed by 6 bases and the J gene end by 5 bases; junction bases not matched to a gene: 7. The germline CDR1 and CDR2 sequences are MNHEY and SVGAGI. This CDR3 has 15 amino acids. CDR3 coding DNA: TGTGCCAGCAGACTATCCGGGACAGATAATTCACCCCTCCACTTT. The encoded protein is CASRLSGTDNSPLHF.

This chain joins TRBV30 and TRBJ1-5; D is possibly TRBD1 (5 bases). Germline lookup yields CDR1 GTSNPN and CDR2 SVGIG (reference sequence). Trimming pared 5 bases from V and 4 bases from J, leaving 15 bases between. The CDR3 loop spans 14 amino acids. CDR3 in DNA: TGTGCCTGGGAATCAGGGTCCTTAAATCAGCCCCAGCATTTT. Translated, it gives CAWESGSLNQPQHF. Supplemented by reference TRBV30 and TRBJ1-5, the full variable domain reads SQTIHQWPATLVQPVGSPLSLECTVEGTSNPNLYWYRQAAGRGLQLLFYSVGIGQISSEVPQNLSASRPQDRQFILSSKKLLLSDSGFYLCAWESGSLNQPQHFGDGTRLSIL.

This clone was picked up one time. This chain connects TRBV28 to TRBJ2-5, with D perhaps matching TRBD1 (5 bases). Germline V lookup: CDR1 MDHEN, CDR2 SYDVKM. The CDR3 totals 14 residues. V was clipped by 4 bases and J by 2 bases, with 11 bases between them. DNA of the CDR3: TGTGCCAGCAGTTGGCCCAACAGGCAAGAGACCCAGTACTTC. It encodes CASSWPNRQETQYF.

This clone came up once. The chain carries TRBV9 and TRBJ1-2, with unresolved D. The CDR3 runs to 15 residues. Germline V CDR1 and CDR2: SGDLS, YYNGEE. Trimming cost V 6 bases and J 2 bases, with 17 bases left between them. DNA of the CDR3: TGTGCCAGCACACCCCGGGCCGGATCCAACTATGGCTACACCTTC. This codes for CASTPRAGSNYGYTF.

The V call is TRBV4-3, the J call TRBJ2-3; TRBD2 matches 9 bases. CDR3 size: 19 residues. After removal of 0 bases from V and 0 bases from J, the junction contained 10 bases not matched to a gene. Germline assignment: CDR1 LGHNA and CDR2 YSLEER. CDR3 region: CASSQDRLAGTSSTDTQYF. The CDR3 nucleotides are TGCGCCAGCAGCCAAGATCGGCTAGCGGGGACCTCTAGCACAGATACGCAGTATTTT.

This clone was counted a single time. V and J are TRBV7-3 and TRBJ1-1; 8 nucleotides agree with TRBD1. The CDR3 has 14 amino acids. The trim removed 6 bases at V and 2 bases at J, leaving 5 bases unmatched. Germline-derived CDR1 and CDR2 are SGHTA and FQGTGA. CDR3: CASRVGQDNTEAFF. In DNA, the CDR3 is TGTGCCAGCAGGGTGGGACAGGATAACACTGAAGCTTTCTTT.

The genes are TRBV28 and TRBJ2-6, with 7 bases identical to TRBD1. This CDR3 is built from 17 residues. V lost 7 bases to trimming and J lost 6 bases; unmatched junction nucleotides: 15. CDR1 and CDR2 (germline): MDHEN, SYDVKM. The DNA of the CDR3 is TGTGCCAGCACCTCCCGTTTCGACAGGGAAAAGGCCAACGTCCTGACTTTC. It yields the protein CASTSRFDREKANVLTF.

This clone was seen a few times. The chain carries TRBV5-4 and TRBJ2-2; no clear D gene. V shed 0 bases and J shed 0 bases, with 9 bases lying between them. The CDR3 runs to 16 residues. Germline values: CDR1 SGHNT, CDR2 YYREEE (reference sequence). The CDR3 loop reads CASSLGGRTNTGELFF. The CDR3, as DNA: TGTGCCAGCAGCTTGGGCGGCAGAACGAACACCGGGGAGCTGTTTTTT.

This chain joins TRBV6-5 and TRBJ2-7; D is undetermined. CDR1 MNHEY and CDR2 SVGAGI come from the germline V gene. CDR3 length: 14 amino acids. Trimming took 6 bases from V and 2 from J, leaving 14 bases between them. The CDR3 bases are TGTGCCAGCAGCACGCTCCAGTCCGCCTACGAGCAGTACTTC. It codes for CASSTLQSAYEQYF.

CDR3 protein: CASSRTRMDTEAFF. CDR3 nucleotide sequence: TGTGCCAGCAGCCGTACGAGGATGGACACTGAAGCTTTCTTT. The gene calls are TRBV6-2 or TRBV6-3 and TRBJ1-1, with unresolved D. This CDR3 is 14 amino acids long. The germline V gene has CDR1 MNHEY and CDR2 SVGEGT. Between the trimmed V and J ends, which lost 6 bases and 3 bases, there was a span of 14 bases.

This chain connects TRBV25-1 to TRBJ2-1; D may be TRBD2 (6 bases). Looked up from germline, CDR1 is MGHDK and CDR2 is SYGVNS. Trimming removed 8 bases at V and 15 bases at J, with 20 bases between. There are 12 residues in the CDR3. The CDR3: CASAGLPSIPFF. The DNA of the CDR3 is TGTGCCAGCGCAGGACTACCGTCGATACCGTTCTTC.